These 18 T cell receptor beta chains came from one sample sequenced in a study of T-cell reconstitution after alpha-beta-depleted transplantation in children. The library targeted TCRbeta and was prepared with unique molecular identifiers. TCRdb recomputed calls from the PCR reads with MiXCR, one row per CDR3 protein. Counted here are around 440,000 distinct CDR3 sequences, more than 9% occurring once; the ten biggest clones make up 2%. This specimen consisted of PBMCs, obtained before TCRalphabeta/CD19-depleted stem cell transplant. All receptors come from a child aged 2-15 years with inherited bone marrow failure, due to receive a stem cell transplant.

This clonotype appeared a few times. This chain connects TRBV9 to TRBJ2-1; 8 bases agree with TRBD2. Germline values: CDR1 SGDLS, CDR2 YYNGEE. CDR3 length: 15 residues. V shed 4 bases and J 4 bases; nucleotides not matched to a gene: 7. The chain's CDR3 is CASSPGGGPYNEQFF. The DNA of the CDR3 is TGTGCCAGCAGCCCGGGGGGGGGACCTTACAATGAGCAGTTCTTC.

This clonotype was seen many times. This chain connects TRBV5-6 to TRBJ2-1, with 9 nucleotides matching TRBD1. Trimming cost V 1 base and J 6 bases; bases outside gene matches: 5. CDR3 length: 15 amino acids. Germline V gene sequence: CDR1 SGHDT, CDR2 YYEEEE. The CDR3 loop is CASSLRDRVLNEQFF. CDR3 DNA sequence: TGTGCCAGCAGCTTGAGGGACAGGGTCCTCAATGAGCAGTTCTTC. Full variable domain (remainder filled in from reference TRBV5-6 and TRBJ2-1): DAGVTQSPTHLIKTRGQQVTLRCSPKSGHDTVSWYQQALGQGPQFIFQYYEEEERQRGNFPDRFSGHQFPNYSSELNVNALLLGDSALYLCASSLRDRVLNEQFFGPGTRLTVL.

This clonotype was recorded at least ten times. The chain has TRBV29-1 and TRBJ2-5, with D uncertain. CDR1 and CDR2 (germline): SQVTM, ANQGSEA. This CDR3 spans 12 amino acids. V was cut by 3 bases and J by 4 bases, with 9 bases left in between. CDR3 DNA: TGCAGCGTTGAGTGGCTAGTAGAGACCCAGTACTTC. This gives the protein CSVEWLVETQYF.

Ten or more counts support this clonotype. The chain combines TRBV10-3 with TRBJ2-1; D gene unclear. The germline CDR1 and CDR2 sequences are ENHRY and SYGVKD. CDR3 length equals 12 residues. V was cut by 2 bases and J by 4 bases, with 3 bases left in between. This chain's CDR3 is CAISEGYNEQFF. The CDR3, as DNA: TGTGCCATCAGTGAGGGTTACAATGAGCAGTTCTTC.

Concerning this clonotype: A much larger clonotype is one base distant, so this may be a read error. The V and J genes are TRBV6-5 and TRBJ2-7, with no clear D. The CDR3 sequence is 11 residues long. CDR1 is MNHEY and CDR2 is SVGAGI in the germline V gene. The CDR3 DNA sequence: TGTGCCAGCGCGACACCTTACGACCAGTACTTC. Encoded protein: CASATPYDQYF.

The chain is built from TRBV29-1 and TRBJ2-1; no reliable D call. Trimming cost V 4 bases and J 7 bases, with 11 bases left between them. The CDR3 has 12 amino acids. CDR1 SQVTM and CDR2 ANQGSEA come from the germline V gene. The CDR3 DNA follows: TGCAGCGTTGTCTGGGCGGCGAATGAGCAGTTCTTC. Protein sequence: CSVVWAANEQFF.

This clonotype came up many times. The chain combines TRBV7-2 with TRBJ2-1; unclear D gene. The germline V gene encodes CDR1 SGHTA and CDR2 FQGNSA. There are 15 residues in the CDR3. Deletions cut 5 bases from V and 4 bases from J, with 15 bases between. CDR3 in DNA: TGTGCCAGCAGCCCGAGTGTTGCCCTATACAATGAGCAGTTCTTC. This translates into CASSPSVALYNEQFF. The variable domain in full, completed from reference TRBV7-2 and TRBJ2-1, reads GAGVSQSPSNKVTEKGKDVELRCDPISGHTALYWYRQSLGQGLEFLIYFQGNSAPDKSGLPSDRFSAERTGGSVSTLTIQRTQQEDSAVYLCASSPSVALYNEQFFGPGTRLTVL.

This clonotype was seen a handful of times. In DNA form, the CDR3 reads TGTGCCTGGAGTGACGGGACAGGGGGATCCTACAATGAGCAGTTCTTC. Its translation: CAWSDGTGGSYNEQFF. The chain combines TRBV30 with TRBJ2-1; TRBD1 aligns across 11 bases. Germline V gene sequence: CDR1 GTSNPN, CDR2 SVGIG (reference sequence). The V and J ends lost 1 base and 1 base, in that order; junction bases with no gene match: 3. The CDR3 extends over 16 amino acids.

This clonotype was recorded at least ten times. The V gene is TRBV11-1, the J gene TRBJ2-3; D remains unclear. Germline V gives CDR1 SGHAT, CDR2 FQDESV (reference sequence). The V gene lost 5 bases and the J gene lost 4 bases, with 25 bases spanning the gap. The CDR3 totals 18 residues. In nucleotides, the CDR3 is TGTGCCAGCAGCCTCACTGGCAAACCGGGTTTCGCCCCAGATACGCAGTATTTT. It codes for CASSLTGKPGFAPDTQYF.

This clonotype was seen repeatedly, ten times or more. CDR3 protein: CASSLTGLSLPLYGYTF. Written as DNA, the CDR3 is TGTGCCAGCAGCCTCACAGGCCTCAGTTTACCGCTCTATGGCTACACCTTC. The chain uses TRBV12-3 or TRBV12-4 and TRBJ1-2; perhaps TRBD1 as D (5 bases). The CDR3 length is 17 residues. V was cut by 6 bases and J by 4 bases, with 24 bases left in between.

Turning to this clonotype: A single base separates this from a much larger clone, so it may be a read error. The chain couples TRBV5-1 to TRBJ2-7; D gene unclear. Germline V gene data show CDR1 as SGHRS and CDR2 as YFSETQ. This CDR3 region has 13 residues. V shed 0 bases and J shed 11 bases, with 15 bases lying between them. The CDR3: CASSLVAQPVEYF. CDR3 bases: TGCGCCAGCAGCTTGGTAGCACAACCAGTCGAGTACTTC.

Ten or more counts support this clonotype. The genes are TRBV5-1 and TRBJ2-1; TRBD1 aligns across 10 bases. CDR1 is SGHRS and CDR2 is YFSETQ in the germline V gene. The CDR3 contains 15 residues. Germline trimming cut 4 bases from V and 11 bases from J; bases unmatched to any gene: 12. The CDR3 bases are TGCGCCAGCAGCCCGACCGGGACAGGGGATGATCAGCAGTTCTTC. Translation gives CASSPTGTGDDQQFF.

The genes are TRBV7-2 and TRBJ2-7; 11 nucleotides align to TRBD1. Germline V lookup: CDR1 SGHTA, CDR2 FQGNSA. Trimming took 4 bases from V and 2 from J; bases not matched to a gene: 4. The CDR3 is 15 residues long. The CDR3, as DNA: TGTGCCAGCAGCTGGACAGGGGGCTCCACCTACGAGCAGTACTTC. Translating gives CASSWTGGSTYEQYF.

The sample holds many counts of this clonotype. CDR3: CASSSSLYEQYF. The CDR3 nucleotides are TGTGCCAGCAGTTCGAGTCTCTACGAGCAGTACTTC. The chain is built from TRBV6-2 or TRBV6-3 and TRBJ2-7; no clear D gene. Germline V gene sequence: CDR1 MNHEY, CDR2 SVGEGT. The V and J ends lost 4 bases and 3 bases respectively, with 7 bases between them. The CDR3 has 12 amino acids.

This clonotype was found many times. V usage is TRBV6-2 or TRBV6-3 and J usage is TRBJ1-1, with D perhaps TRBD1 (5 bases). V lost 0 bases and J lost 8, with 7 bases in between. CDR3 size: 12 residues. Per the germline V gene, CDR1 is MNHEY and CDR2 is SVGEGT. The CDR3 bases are TGTGCCAGCAGTTACTCCGGACACGAAGCTTTCTTT. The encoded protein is CASSYSGHEAFF.

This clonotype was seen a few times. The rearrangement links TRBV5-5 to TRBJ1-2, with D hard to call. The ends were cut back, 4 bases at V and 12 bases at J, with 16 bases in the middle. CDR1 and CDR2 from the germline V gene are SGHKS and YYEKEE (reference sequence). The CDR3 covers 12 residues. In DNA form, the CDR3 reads TGTGCCAGCAGCCTCGGGCGGTATGGACACACCTTC. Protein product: CASSLGRYGHTF.

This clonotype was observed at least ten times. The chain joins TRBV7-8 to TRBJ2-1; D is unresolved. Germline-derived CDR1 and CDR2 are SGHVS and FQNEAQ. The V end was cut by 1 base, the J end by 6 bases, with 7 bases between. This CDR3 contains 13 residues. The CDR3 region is CASSLVIGNEQFF. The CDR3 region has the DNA TGTGCCAGCAGCTTAGTGATCGGCAATGAGCAGTTCTTC.

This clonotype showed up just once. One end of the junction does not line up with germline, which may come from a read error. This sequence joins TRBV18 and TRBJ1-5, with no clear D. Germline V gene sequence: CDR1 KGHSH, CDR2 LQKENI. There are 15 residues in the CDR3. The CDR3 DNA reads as TGTGCCAGCTCACCTACGGGTAATAGCAATCAGCCCCGGCATTTT. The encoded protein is CASSPTGNSNQPRHF.